The 28 T cell receptor beta chains in this list originate from one sample, sequenced in a study of early T cells in non-severe SARS-CoV-2 infection. One entry per CDR3 protein, called by TCRdb with MiXCR from the 5' RACE reads. The sample consists of about 61,000 distinct CDR3 sequences, approximately 11% of them appearing once. Specimen: whole blood. These receptors came from an adult who was a healthcare worker with PCR-confirmed SARS-CoV-2 infection or an uninfected control (not recorded which).

This clonotype was observed a few times. At one of its ends the junction is not consistent with the germline gene, which may arise from a read error. As DNA, the CDR3 is TGCGCCAGCGGCCAAGTTGCAGGAGGCGCCACTGAAGCTTTCTTT. It specifies CASGQVAGGATEAFF. V usage is TRBV4-1 and J usage is TRBJ1-1; D is unresolved. The CDR3 spans 15 residues. Looked up from germline, CDR1 is MGHRA and CDR2 is YSYEKL.

This clonotype was seen only a few times. The V gene is TRBV4-3, the J gene TRBJ2-7, with D maybe TRBD2 (5 bases). Germline CDR1 and CDR2: LGHNA and YSLEER. The CDR3 has 15 residues. Trimming stripped 1 base from V and 4 bases from J, with 14 bases between. DNA for the CDR3: TGCGCCAGCAGCCAAGCCTGGGCCTCGGGGTACGAGCAGTACTTC. Translated: CASSQAWASGYEQYF.

This clonotype was detected only a few times. This chain uses TRBV4-3 with TRBJ2-3; 7 bases are shared with TRBD1. The germline V gene encodes CDR1 LGHNA and CDR2 YSLEER. The ends lost 4 bases at V and 2 bases at J; junction bases unmatched: 21. There are 20 residues in the CDR3. CDR3 DNA: TGCGCCAGCAGCCGAGAAATATCCCAACGGGACAGTTTTCTCACAGATACGCAGTATTTT. This gives the protein CASSREISQRDSFLTDTQYF.

This clonotype was seen just once. A clone one base away is much larger, so this may be a read error. V usage is TRBV7-2 and J usage is TRBJ2-6, with a weak D call TRBD1 (5 bases). There are 15 residues in the CDR3. CDR1 and CDR2 from the germline V gene are SGHTA and FQGNSA. CDR3 in amino acids: CASSRDSSGTNVLTF. In DNA, the CDR3 is TGTGCCAGCAGCCGAGACAGCTCTGGGACCAACGTCCTGACTTTC.

The chain has TRBV29-1 and TRBJ2-7; D not certain. CDR1 is SQVTM, CDR2 ANQGSEA, per germline. The V end lost 8 bases, the J end lost 5 bases, and 13 bases lay between the germline ends. The CDR3 contains 11 residues. This chain's CDR3 is CSLNIDHEQYF. The CDR3 DNA reads as TGCAGCCTAAATATAGACCACGAGCAGTACTTC.

This clonotype was seen only a few times. The rearrangement uses TRBV20-1 and TRBJ2-2; 8 nucleotides agree with TRBD1. Per germline, CDR1 DFQATT and CDR2 SNEGSKA (reference sequence). This CDR3 comprises 15 residues. Trimming at V came to 8 bases and at J to 1 base, leaving 9 bases not matched to a gene. The chain's CDR3 is CSNGQGGENTGELFF. The CDR3 DNA is TGCAGTAACGGACAGGGAGGTGAGAACACCGGGGAGCTGTTTTTT.

This clonotype was counted between two and nine times. The chain employs TRBV20-1 and TRBJ1-3, with no clear D. V lost 0 bases and J 2 bases, leaving 8 bases between the germline ends. The germline V gene encodes CDR1 DFQATT and CDR2 SNEGSKA (reference sequence). The CDR3 sequence is 14 residues long. The CDR3 nucleotides read TGCAGTGCTAGAGACCCTGGACCTGGAAACACCATATATTTT. This encodes CSARDPGPGNTIYF.

This clonotype was picked up many times. This chain's CDR3 is CASSYAIGSDTQYF. The CDR3 bases are TGTGCCAGCAGTTACGCCATAGGCTCAGATACGCAGTATTTT. The V and J genes are TRBV6-2 or TRBV6-3 and TRBJ2-3; D uncertain. The germline V gene has CDR1 MNHEY and CDR2 SVGEGT. The CDR3 consists of 14 residues. Trimming removed 2 bases from V and 4 bases from J, with 10 bases in between.

This clonotype was seen at least ten times. The chain combines TRBV27 with TRBJ1-1; D might be TRBD1 (6 bases). The CDR3 totals 16 residues. Germline assignment: CDR1 MNHEY and CDR2 SMNVEV (reference sequence). With 5 bases removed from V and 1 base from J, the gap between germline ends came to 17 bases. DNA of the CDR3: TGTGCCAGCAGTCCCGGACAGAGGTCTAAGAACACTGAAGCTTTCTTT. Translating it yields CASSPGQRSKNTEAFF.

The chain combines TRBV4-1 with TRBJ1-5; D gene uncertain. The CDR3 is 16 residues long. Germline CDR1 reads MGHRA; CDR2 reads YSYEKL. Trimming cost V 0 bases and J 2 bases, with 11 bases left between them. The CDR3 region is CASSQDETSRNQPQHF. The CDR3 DNA sequence: TGCGCCAGCAGCCAAGACGAGACAAGCCGCAATCAGCCCCAGCATTTT.

This clonotype was recorded many times. This chain uses TRBV7-6 with TRBJ2-2; 7 bases are shared with TRBD1. Germline-derived CDR1 and CDR2 are SGHVS and FNYEAQ. After removal of 5 bases from V and 7 bases from J, the junction contained 7 bases not matched to a gene. This CDR3 spans 14 amino acids. The CDR3 protein is CASSKQGYIGELFF. The CDR3 DNA is TGTGCCAGCAGCAAACAGGGGTACATCGGGGAGCTGTTTTTT.

This clonotype has ten or more counts. This chain joins TRBV6-1 and TRBJ2-2, with D possibly matching TRBD1 (5 bases). The CDR3 loop spans 13 amino acids. Germline V lookup: CDR1 MNHNS, CDR2 SASEGT. Deletions cut 8 bases from V and 7 bases from J, with 14 bases between. CDR3 sequence (DNA): TGTGCCAGCGTGGGGCAGGAAAACGGGGAGCTGTTTTTT. This translates into CASVGQENGELFF.

This clonotype was found many times. V is TRBV12-3 or TRBV12-4 and J is TRBJ2-1, with TRBD2 matching over 8 bases. V shed 0 bases, J shed 4 bases, and the junction held 8 bases outside the gene matches. CDR3 size: 17 residues. CDR3 in amino acids: CASSLALRLAGYNEQFF. CDR3 in DNA: TGTGCCAGCAGTTTAGCGCTAAGGCTAGCGGGTTACAATGAGCAGTTCTTC.

This clonotype was seen ten or more times. The chain is built from TRBV10-3 and TRBJ2-5, with D hard to call. Germline CDR1 reads ENHRY; CDR2 reads SYGVKD. The V end lost 11 bases, the J end lost 4 bases, and 14 bases lay between the germline ends. CDR3 size: 12 residues. DNA for the CDR3: TGTGCCGTCGCGTCTAGTATAGAGACCCAGTACTTC. Translation: CAVASSIETQYF.

The chain combines TRBV7-2 with TRBJ1-6, with 8 bases lining up with TRBD1. CDR3 size: 15 residues. Germline assignment: CDR1 SGHTA and CDR2 FQGNSA. The ends lost 4 bases at V and 7 bases at J; junction bases unmatched: 6. The CDR3 loop is CASSSGQAINSPLHF. CDR3 coding DNA: TGTGCCAGCAGCTCGGGACAGGCGATCAATTCACCCCTCCACTTT. Full variable domain (missing parts from reference TRBV7-2 and TRBJ1-6): GAGVSQSPSNKVTEKGKDVELRCDPISGHTALYWYRQSLGQGLEFLIYFQGNSAPDKSGLPSDRFSAERTGGSVSTLTIQRTQQEDSAVYLCASSSGQAINSPLHFGNGTRLTVT.

The chain links TRBV11-1 to TRBJ2-3, with D possibly being TRBD1 or TRBD2 (6 bases each). The CDR3 consists of 16 residues. V shed 3 bases and J shed 1 base, with 14 bases lying between them. Germline loops: CDR1 SGHAT, CDR2 FQDESV (reference sequence). CDR3 protein: CASSFRGPSRTDTQYF. The CDR3 DNA sequence: TGTGCCAGCAGCTTTCGGGGGCCCTCCCGCACAGATACGCAGTATTTT. The full variable domain, its missing parts supplied by reference TRBV11-1 and TRBJ2-3, is EAEVAQSPRYKITEKSQAVAFWCDPISGHATLYWYRQILGQGPELLVQFQDESVVDDSQLPKDRFSAERLKGVDSTLKIQPAELGDSAMYLCASSFRGPSRTDTQYFGPGTRLTVL.

The chain carries TRBV6-2 or TRBV6-3 and TRBJ2-7; D possibly corresponds to TRBD1 (6 bases). Germline V lookup: CDR1 MNHEY, CDR2 SVGEGT. The CDR3 has 13 amino acids. Deletions cut 6 bases from V and 7 bases from J, with 16 bases between. DNA for the CDR3: TGTGCCAGCAGACCTACAGGGCTGAGGGAGCAGTACTTC. Protein sequence: CASRPTGLREQYF.

This clonotype was recorded a few times. This chain joins TRBV11-2 and TRBJ2-3; D unresolved. The CDR3 is 14 amino acids. CDR1 and CDR2 from the germline V gene are SGHAT and FQNNGV. V lost 0 bases, J lost 1 base, and 5 bases lay in between. The CDR3 sequence: CASSLDLRTDTQYF. The CDR3 nucleotides read TGTGCCAGCAGCTTAGACTTGCGCACAGATACGCAGTATTTT.

A few counts support this clonotype. The J gene is TRBJ2-3, the V gene TRBV4-2; D unresolved. The ends were cut back, 2 bases at V and 5 bases at J, with 17 bases in the middle. The CDR3 totals 16 residues. Germline V gives CDR1 LGHNA, CDR2 YNFKEQ. Here the CDR3 reads CASSQSTGTPEDTQYF. Written as DNA, the CDR3 is TGTGCCAGCAGCCAATCCACCGGAACCCCCGAAGATACGCAGTATTTT.

A note on this clonotype: This may arise from a read error, as a much more abundant clone is one base away. The gene calls are TRBV20-1 and TRBJ2-6; D not certain. Per the germline V gene, CDR1 is DFQATT and CDR2 is SNEGSKA (reference sequence). This CDR3 spans 13 amino acids. For the CDR3, the DNA is TGCAGTGCTAGGATCTCTGGGCCCAACGTCCTGACTTTC. Amino acid sequence: CSARISGPNVLTF.

This clonotype was observed many times. The chain carries TRBV10-3 and TRBJ2-7; 8 bases fit TRBD2. The CDR3 loop spans 14 amino acids. The germline V gene encodes CDR1 ENHRY and CDR2 SYGVKD. V lost 6 bases and J lost 3; bases outside the gene matches: 7. The CDR3 nucleotides are TGTGCCATCAGGGAGCGGGGGCTACGCTACGAGCAGTACTTC. The encoded protein is CAIRERGLRYEQYF.

This clonotype was seen ten or more times. The chain uses TRBV27 and TRBJ2-5; tentatively, D is TRBD1 (5 bases). The CDR3 has 15 residues. Germline V gene lookup returns CDR1 MNHEY and CDR2 SMNVEV (reference sequence). Between the trimmed V and J ends, which lost 6 bases and 2 bases, there was a span of 16 bases. CDR3 sequence (DNA): TGTGCCAGCAGACCTGGACAAATTAGTCAAGAGACCCAGTACTTC. It is translated as CASRPGQISQETQYF.

This clonotype was counted at least ten times. The chain recombines TRBV7-9 with TRBJ1-1, with TRBD1 identical over 9 bases. The CDR3 is made up of 16 amino acids. V shed 5 bases, J shed 3 bases, and the junction held 10 bases outside the gene matches. Germline V gene data show CDR1 as SEHNR and CDR2 as FQNEAQ (reference sequence). CDR3 in DNA: TGTGCCAGCAGCATCGACAGGGGGACTTCGTACACTGAAGCTTTCTTT. Its translation is CASSIDRGTSYTEAFF.

This clonotype was recorded at least ten times. This chain joins TRBV9 and TRBJ2-2; TRBD1 is a possible D gene (5 bases). Deletions cut 2 bases from V and 4 bases from J, with 15 bases between. The germline V gene encodes CDR1 SGDLS and CDR2 YYNGEE. The CDR3 is 16 amino acids. Written as DNA, the CDR3 is TGTGCCAGCAGCGTCGGGCAGGGAAGAGCCACCGGGGAGCTGTTTTTT. Its protein is CASSVGQGRATGELFF.

This clonotype appeared many times. The V and J genes are TRBV12-3 or TRBV12-4 and TRBJ1-4; D gene uncertain. Trimming pared 5 bases from V and 4 bases from J, leaving 11 bases between. This CDR3 spans 14 amino acids. CDR3 region: CASSPGGSNEKLFF. The CDR3 bases are TGTGCCAGCAGTCCTGGAGGGAGTAATGAAAAACTGTTTTTT.

This clonotype has ten or more counts. The V call is TRBV12-3 or TRBV12-4, the J call TRBJ1-5, with 7 bases fitting TRBD1. This CDR3 is built from 13 residues. The trim removed 5 bases at V and 2 bases at J, leaving 0 bases unmatched. The CDR3 coding sequence is TGTGCCAGCAGTGACAGGGGCAATCAGCCCCAGCATTTT. This translates into CASSDRGNQPQHF.

With respect to this clonotype: A read error is possible here, since a much larger clone lies one base away. The chain is built from TRBV5-1 and TRBJ2-2, with D possibly being TRBD1 or TRBD2 (5 bases each). The germline V gene has CDR1 SGHRS and CDR2 YFSETQ. V dropped 6 bases and J dropped 7 bases, with 16 bases sitting between them. The CDR3 has 14 amino acids. The CDR3 loop is CASKPGTGIGELFF. CDR3 bases: TGCGCCAGCAAGCCGGGGACGGGCATCGGGGAGCTGTTTTTT.

There are many counts of this clonotype. The genes are TRBV11-2 and TRBJ2-1, with 7 bases lining up with TRBD1. The V gene's germline CDR1 is SGHAT and CDR2 FQNNGV. The CDR3 runs 16 residues. V lost 3 bases and J lost 0; bases outside the gene matches: 5. The DNA for the CDR3 is TGTGCCAGCAGCTTTACGAGGGGGCCCTCCTACAATGAGCAGTTCTTC. Amino acids: CASSFTRGPSYNEQFF.